This T cell receptor (beta chain) stems from a study of T cells in narcolepsy (dated by TCRdb to between 2018 and 2020). The study in broad terms: Patients with narcolepsy type 1 or type 2 (NT1, NT2) and healthy control donors were enrolled in the study. The study used TCR Vbeta sequencing to track clonotypes in blood and CSF while looking for autoreactive T cells in narcolepsy patients that target self-antigens of hypocretin neurons (hypocretin, TRIB2). What the research found in general, with its limitations: No sequences matching autoreactive T cell clones were present in some of the blood memory CD4+ repertoires from patients and controls. Autoreactive clonotypes were reported to be detected serially in the blood of the same patients and of different patients, but not in the blood of healthy controls. HCRT-specific and TRIB2-specific autoreactive clonotypes were highlighted in plots that compared CD4+ T cell clonotypes in CSF versus blood from the same patient. Patients and controls had similar numbers of sequenced blood memory CD4+ clonotypes, with averages of about 38,000 in patients and around 36,000 in controls.

As regards this clone: The specificity of this receptor is unknown. Base quality data are lacking; no much larger clone is found one base away.

For TCR Vbeta sequencing, memory CD4+ T cells were sorted ex vivo from the peripheral blood of both healthy controls and narcolepsy patients. Libraries were made using the immunoSEQ multiplex PCR assay. The source is immuneACCESS, and TCRdb retained only in-frame sequences with V and J called. Part of the clones is not carried over; for the studies checked, unresolved V genes explain less than half of this, and the remainder is unexplained. The sample table shows just over 20,000 clones, and around 86% are seen once. 1.6% of the sample belongs to the ten largest clones. Relative to germline, V is 2 bases shorter and J is 5 bases shorter, with 21 bases between their ends. CDR1 and CDR2, looked up from the germline V gene, are SGHAT and FQNNGV. Counted from cysteine to phenylalanine, this CDR3 has 17 amino acids. Just the 51-base CDR3 DNA is kept, in frame starting at base 1.

This receptor was identified in a human donor in good health. The chain is made from TRBV11-2 and TRBJ1-2, with a tentative D gene TRBD1 over 5 matching bases. Sequencing used memory (CD45RA-) CD4+ T cells from blood. The cell subset or site label of this sample denotes: memory T cells sorted ex vivo from peripheral blood. In nucleotides, the sequence is TGTGCCAGCAGCTTAATCGCTACAGGTCTTTCGGGGTATGGCTACACCTTC. Protein translation: CASSLIATGLSGYGYTF.